What follows are 26 T cell receptor beta chains derived from one specimen sequenced in a study of technical replicates of blood from a few donors. The assay was immunoSEQ multiplex PCR, and TCRdb's table has in-frame clones only and misses some. The table shows roughly 71,000 clones, with approximately 93% occurring only once. The sequenced sample consisted of T cells isolated from PBMCs. Receptor source: a human donor in good health.

The chain combines TRBV2 with TRBJ1-5; no clear D gene. The V gene's germline CDR1 is SNHLY and CDR2 FYNNEI. V dropped 6 bases and J dropped 0 bases, with 12 bases sitting between them. The CDR3 has 15 residues. DNA of the CDR3: TGTGCCAGCAGCGCAACCCCCTATAGCAATCAGCCCCAGCATTTT. Translating gives CASSATPYSNQPQHF.

This clone was counted between two and nine times. V gene TRBV6-5 combines with J gene TRBJ2-7, with 7 bases aligning to TRBD1. Germline loops: CDR1 MNHEY, CDR2 SVGAGI. CDR3 length: 14 residues. After removal of 6 bases from V and 3 bases from J, the junction contained 8 bases not matched to a gene. The DNA for the CDR3 is TGTGCCAGCAGGTCGGGACAGATACACTACGAGCAGTACTTC. This encodes CASRSGQIHYEQYF.

The chain employs TRBV19 and TRBJ1-4, with TRBD1 matching over 7 bases. The CDR3 spans 17 residues. Germline CDR1 is LNHDA and CDR2 is SQIVND (reference sequence). V shed 4 bases, J shed 3 bases, and the junction held 11 bases outside the gene matches. This chain's CDR3 is CASSRGPPGTANEKLFF. The CDR3 nucleotides are TGTGCCAGTAGTAGGGGGCCTCCCGGGACAGCTAATGAAAAACTGTTTTTT.

The J gene is TRBJ1-2, the V gene TRBV9, with D tentatively TRBD1 (6 bases). Germline V CDR1 and CDR2: SGDLS, YYNGEE. Trimming removed 4 bases from V and 7 bases from J, with 11 bases in between. The CDR3 has 12 residues. The DNA for the CDR3 is TGTGCCAGCAGCTCAGGGGCGGTTGGCTACACCTTC. Residues: CASSSGAVGYTF.

This clone has only one observation. The rearrangement links TRBV9 to TRBJ2-1; perhaps TRBD1 as D (6 bases). Trimming stripped 3 bases from V and 7 bases from J, with 17 bases between. CDR3 length: 15 amino acids. Germline V gene data show CDR1 as SGDLS and CDR2 as YYNGEE. This CDR3 reads CASSARTERGNEQFF. Written as DNA, the CDR3 is TGTGCCAGCAGCGCACGGACAGAAAGGGGGAATGAGCAGTTCTTC.

The J gene is TRBJ2-3, the V gene TRBV7-9; 10 bases are shared with TRBD2. The trim removed 7 bases at V and 3 bases at J, leaving 7 bases unmatched. This CDR3 contains 15 residues. Germline loops: CDR1 SEHNR, CDR2 FQNEAQ (reference sequence). Here the CDR3 DNA reads TGTGCCAGCACCGATGGACTAGCGGTAACAGATACGCAGTATTTT. It is translated as CASTDGLAVTDTQYF.

The chain recombines TRBV6-5 with TRBJ2-7, with a weak D call TRBD1 (6 bases). The CDR3 has 14 residues. The V and J ends lost 0 bases and 4 bases respectively, with 10 bases between them. Germline V gene lookup returns CDR1 MNHEY and CDR2 SVGAGI. CDR3 amino acids: CASSYSWQGYEQYF. The CDR3 DNA follows: TGTGCCAGCAGTTACTCTTGGCAGGGGTACGAGCAGTACTTC.

The CDR3 is CASSQGYQPQHF. The CDR3 nucleotides are TGTGCCAGCAGCCAGGGTTATCAGCCCCAGCATTTT. V is TRBV28 and J is TRBJ1-5, with D possibly TRBD1 on 5 matching bases. The V end was cut by 6 bases, the J end by 5 bases, with 8 bases between. From germline, CDR1 is MDHEN and CDR2 SYDVKM. The CDR3 length is 12 residues.

The chain employs TRBV29-1 and TRBJ2-5; 10 bases line up with TRBD2. Trimming removed 1 base from V and 5 bases from J; junction bases left unmatched: 10. The CDR3 contains 16 residues. Germline CDR1 and CDR2: SQVTM and ANQGSEA. CDR3 loop: CSVEGLAGERLETQYF. CDR3 bases: TGCAGCGTTGAAGGGCTAGCGGGAGAGAGGTTGGAGACCCAGTACTTC.

V usage is TRBV12-5 and J usage is TRBJ1-1, with TRBD1 identical over 11 bases. This CDR3 region has 17 residues. Germline CDR1 is LGHNT and CDR2 is FRNRAP. V trimming: 0 bases; J trimming: 4 bases; junction bases outside the gene matches: 7. In DNA, the CDR3 is TGTGCTAGTGGTTTGGTAGGGACAGGGGGTTGGGGCACTGAAGCTTTCTTT. It translates to CASGLVGTGGWGTEAFF.

This clone was counted once. The rearrangement links TRBV11-3 to TRBJ2-2; TRBD2 agrees at 8 bases. The junction had 4 bases not matched to a gene; V was cut back by 5 bases and J by 2 bases. Germline CDR1 SGHNT, CDR2 YENEEA. CDR3 length: 15 residues. CDR3 bases: TGTGCCAGCAGCACTAGCGGAAGTAACACCGGGGAGCTGTTTTTT. Amino acids: CASSTSGSNTGELFF.

The rearrangement uses TRBV27 and TRBJ2-5; 13 nucleotides agree with TRBD2. Germline CDR1 reads MNHEY; CDR2 reads SMNVEV (reference sequence). J was trimmed by 5 bases and V by 5 bases; bases with no gene match: 14. The CDR3 runs to 18 residues. CDR3 residues: CASSLLLAGGPGPETQYF. DNA for the CDR3: TGTGCCAGCAGTCTACTACTAGCGGGAGGGCCAGGGCCGGAGACCCAGTACTTC.

The chain joins TRBV5-6 to TRBJ2-7, with TRBD1 matching over 8 bases. The V segment lost 2 bases and the J segment 5 bases; nucleotides outside the gene matches: 9. There are 15 residues in the CDR3. Germline V gene data show CDR1 as SGHDT and CDR2 as YYEEEE. This chain's CDR3 is CASSFLDRVKDEQYF. Written as DNA, the CDR3 is TGTGCCAGCAGCTTCCTGGACAGGGTTAAGGACGAGCAGTACTTC.

V gene TRBV6-6 combines with J gene TRBJ1-2; weak D call: TRBD1 (5 bases). Germline V gene lookup returns CDR1 MNHNY and CDR2 SVGAGI (reference sequence). Trimming removed 11 bases at V and 2 bases at J, with 18 bases between. The CDR3 loop spans 14 amino acids. CDR3 sequence: CAGTGTGGNYGYTF. CDR3 in DNA: TGTGCCGGCACGGGGACGGGAGGGAACTATGGCTACACCTTC.

The chain employs TRBV7-3 and TRBJ2-1; TRBD1 matches 10 bases. The CDR3 runs 15 residues. Germline values: CDR1 SGHTA, CDR2 FQGTGA. Losses at the gene ends were 1 base for V and 7 bases for J; bases not matched to a gene: 4. The CDR3 DNA follows: TGTGCCAGCAGCTTAAGGACAGGGGGTTTGAATGAGCAGTTCTTC. It is translated as CASSLRTGGLNEQFF.

This chain joins TRBV27 and TRBJ1-1, with D tentatively TRBD1 (6 bases). This CDR3 spans 12 amino acids. Germline assignment: CDR1 MNHEY and CDR2 SMNVEV (reference sequence). The V gene lost 6 bases and the J gene lost 6 bases, with 11 bases spanning the gap. The CDR3 here is CASSPNRAEAFF. CDR3 nucleotides: TGTGCCAGCAGCCCAAACAGGGCTGAAGCTTTCTTT.

The gene calls are TRBV10-3 and TRBJ2-3, with 10 bases that match TRBD2. The CDR3 has 15 residues. Germline V gene sequence: CDR1 ENHRY, CDR2 SYGVKD. V dropped 7 bases and J dropped 7; count of bases not matched to a gene: 11. The CDR3 sequence is CAITTSGRAYNTQYF. DNA of the CDR3: TGTGCCATCACCACAAGCGGGAGGGCCTATAATACGCAGTATTTT.

The sample holds one count of this clone. The CDR3 is CASSLPPYAGDGYTF. The CDR3 DNA reads TGTGCCAGCAGCTTACCCCCTTATGCAGGGGATGGCTACACCTTC. The rearrangement links TRBV7-2 to TRBJ1-2, with D possibly matching TRBD1 (6 bases). Per the germline V gene, CDR1 is SGHTA and CDR2 is FQGNSA. The CDR3 runs to 15 residues. Deletions cut 2 bases from V and 6 bases from J, with 16 bases between.

The V gene is TRBV2, the J gene TRBJ1-2; 9 bases line up with TRBD1. V was pared by 7 bases and J by 8 bases, with 8 bases of the junction left unmatched. CDR3 length: 13 amino acids. CDR1 and CDR2 (germline): SNHLY, FYNNEI. In nucleotides, the CDR3 is TGTGCCAGCACCGGGGGGGACAGGGTCGGCTACACCTTC. As protein: CASTGGDRVGYTF.

The gene calls are TRBV5-6 and TRBJ1-2; 7 bases align to TRBD1. Germline CDR1 is SGHDT and CDR2 is YYEEEE. The CDR3 sequence is 13 residues long. Trimming at V came to 5 bases and at J to 6 bases, leaving 7 bases not matched to a gene. For the CDR3, the DNA is TGTGCCAGCAGTTCATGGGGGACAGATGGCTACACCTTC. Protein product: CASSSWGTDGYTF.

This chain joins TRBV7-3 and TRBJ1-1, with D unresolved. Trimming took 3 bases from V and 0 from J, leaving 5 bases between them. CDR1 is SGHTA, CDR2 FQGTGA, per germline. CDR3 length: 13 amino acids. The CDR3 sequence: CASSFNMNTEAFF. The CDR3 DNA is TGTGCCAGCAGCTTTAATATGAACACTGAAGCTTTCTTT.

V and J are TRBV20-1 and TRBJ1-5; no reliable D call. Germline-derived CDR1 and CDR2 are DFQATT and SNEGSKA (reference sequence). The CDR3 totals 9 residues. V lost 7 bases, J lost 7 bases, and 5 bases lay in between. CDR3 loop: CSGGQPQHF. The DNA for the CDR3 is TGCAGTGGAGGCCAGCCCCAGCATTTT.

This chain joins TRBV12-2 and TRBJ1-3; TRBD1 reflects the table's D call only, with no check against the DNA. TRBV12-2 is a documented pseudogene. The CDR3 spans 16 residues. The CDR3 DNA reads as TGTGCAAGTCGCCGCCCGGGACAGGAGGCTGGAAACACCATATATTTT. Translation gives CASRRPGQEAGNTIYF.

This rearrangement joins TRBV4-2 to TRBJ2-2; weak D call: TRBD1 (6 bases). The CDR3 consists of 19 residues. The V end was cut by 4 bases, the J end by 5 bases, with 26 bases between. Looked up from germline, CDR1 is LGHNA and CDR2 is YNFKEQ. CDR3 protein: CASSPKGEKTGGWTGELFF. The CDR3 DNA sequence: TGTGCCAGCAGCCCGAAAGGGGAGAAGACAGGCGGATGGACCGGGGAGCTGTTTTTT.

The genes are TRBV5-1 and TRBJ1-5; possible D gene TRBD1, 5 bases. CDR3 length equals 19 residues. Germline V CDR1 and CDR2: SGHRS, YFSETQ. The V gene lost 2 bases and the J gene lost 6 bases, with 27 bases spanning the gap. The CDR3 bases are TGCGCCAGCAGCTTCAAAGTGGTAGGGCAGGGCGAGGTTTGTCAGCCCCAGCATTTT. It translates to CASSFKVVGQGEVCQPQHF. The variable domain in full, completed from reference TRBV5-1 and TRBJ1-5, reads KAGVTQTPRYLIKTRGQQVTLSCSPISGHRSVSWYQQTPGQGLQFLFEYFSETQRNKGNFPGRFSGRQFSNSRSEMNVSTLELGDSALYLCASSFKVVGQGEVCQPQHFGDGTRLSIL.

The chain carries TRBV7-2 and TRBJ1-1; D is perhaps TRBD1 (5 bases). This CDR3 has 17 residues. Looked up from germline, CDR1 is SGHTA and CDR2 is FQGNSA. V gave up 1 base and J gave up 1 base, with 16 bases separating them. The CDR3 nucleotides read TGTGCCAGCAGCTTAGACCCGGGGGTCGGAGGGAACACTGAAGCTTTCTTT. Translating it yields CASSLDPGVGGNTEAFF.